Listed here are 15 T cell receptor beta chains from one sample, sequenced in a study of T cell responses to AZD1222 COVID-19 vaccine. Repertoires were generated with immunoSEQ multiplex PCR, while TCRdb's copy carries only in-frame clones and drops some. The sample lists about 110,000 clones, roughly 84% occurring once. This material consisted of peripheral blood, taken on day 0 of AZD1222 vaccination. All receptors derive from an adult in good health.

The V call is TRBV10-3, the J call TRBJ2-1; TRBD1 is a possible D gene (5 bases). Germline CDR1 reads ENHRY; CDR2 reads SYGVKD. CDR3 length: 15 amino acids. Trimming pared 6 bases from V and 5 bases from J, leaving 17 bases between. The CDR3 loop reads CAISARVGVDNEQFF. The CDR3, as DNA: TGTGCCATCAGCGCCAGGGTTGGTGTGGACAATGAGCAGTTCTTC.

This chain connects TRBV6-5 to TRBJ1-2; D not resolved. Per germline, CDR1 MNHEY and CDR2 SVGAGI. The CDR3 is made up of 15 amino acids. The V end lost 6 bases, the J end lost 1 base, and 15 bases lay between the germline ends. CDR3 bases: TGTGCCAGCAGAACACCGGGCCTTCTTAACTATGGCTACACCTTC. Residues: CASRTPGLLNYGYTF.

The V gene is TRBV6-5, the J gene TRBJ2-7; no clear D gene. Trimming pared 6 bases from V and 7 bases from J, leaving 13 bases between. Germline V lookup: CDR1 MNHEY, CDR2 SVGAGI. This CDR3 contains 12 residues. CDR3 protein: CASSPELGEQYF. CDR3 in DNA: TGTGCCAGCAGCCCCGAGCTGGGGGAGCAGTACTTC.

The rearrangement joins TRBV6-5 to TRBJ1-4; D unclear. The CDR3 runs to 14 residues. V lost 7 bases and J 8 bases, leaving 17 bases between the germline ends. Per germline, CDR1 MNHEY and CDR2 SVGAGI. The CDR3 spells CASNPGSSREKLFF. The CDR3 nucleotides read TGTGCCAGCAACCCCGGGTCCTCTCGGGAAAAACTGTTTTTT.

V gene TRBV29-1 combines with J gene TRBJ2-3, with TRBD1 matching over 8 bases. V shed 3 bases and J 4 bases; nucleotides not matched to a gene: 3. This CDR3 has 13 residues. CDR1 and CDR2 from the germline V gene are SQVTM and ANQGSEA. The CDR3 DNA follows: TGCAGCGTTGACAGGGGGCTCTCAGATACGCAGTATTTT. Amino acids: CSVDRGLSDTQYF.

The genes are TRBV7-9 and TRBJ2-1; D perhaps matches TRBD1 (5 bases). The CDR3 consists of 14 residues. CDR1 and CDR2 from the germline V gene are SEHNR and FQNEAQ (reference sequence). The V end was cut by 5 bases, the J end by 8 bases, with 16 bases between. The CDR3 nucleotides are TGTGCCAGCAGCCCCCGGTTAGGGGATGATGAGCAGTTCTTC. This sequence encodes CASSPRLGDDEQFF.

This clone has a count of ten or more. The V and J genes are TRBV2 and TRBJ2-7; no reliable D call. The CDR3 covers 15 residues. Per the germline V gene, CDR1 is SNHLY and CDR2 is FYNNEI. V gave up 6 bases and J gave up 1 base, with 16 bases separating them. CDR3 sequence (DNA): TGTGCCAGCAGGGTAGCCCCTACAGAATCCTACGAGCAGTACTTC. This translates into CASRVAPTESYEQYF.

The chain is built from TRBV30 and TRBJ2-4, with D perhaps TRBD2 (5 bases). Deletions cut 1 base from V and 4 bases from J, with 11 bases between. Germline V gene sequence: CDR1 GTSNPN, CDR2 SVGIG (reference sequence). CDR3 length: 14 amino acids. CDR3 bases: TGTGCCTGGAGTGGAGATAGAGGGAAAAACATTCAGTACTTC. Amino acid sequence: CAWSGDRGKNIQYF.

The gene calls are TRBV7-2 and TRBJ1-2, with D possibly TRBD1 on 6 matching bases. Trimming stripped 5 bases from V and 2 bases from J, with 12 bases between. Germline CDR1 is SGHTA and CDR2 is FQGNSA. CDR3 size: 14 residues. The DNA for the CDR3 is TGTGCCAGCAGCCCGGGACAACTGAACTATGGCTACACCTTC. This translates into CASSPGQLNYGYTF.

This chain uses TRBV5-1 with TRBJ1-6; 7 nucleotides line up with TRBD1. Germline trimming cut 5 bases from V and 5 bases from J; bases unmatched to any gene: 13. The CDR3 loop spans 17 amino acids. Germline V gene data show CDR1 as SGHRS and CDR2 as YFSETQ. The CDR3 DNA follows: TGCGCCAGCAGTCAGGATGACAGGGAGCCGAATAATTCACCCCTCCACTTT. Translation gives CASSQDDREPNNSPLHF.

CDR3 in amino acids: CASSVGTGLDEQYF. The CDR3 nucleotides are TGCGCCAGCAGCGTTGGGACAGGGTTGGACGAGCAGTACTTC. J is TRBJ2-7 and V is TRBV5-1, with 9 bases fitting TRBD1. The CDR3 loop spans 14 amino acids. J lost 5 bases, V lost 4 bases, and 7 bases had no gene match. CDR1 is SGHRS and CDR2 is YFSETQ in the germline V gene.

The V gene is TRBV3-1 (or the pseudogene TRBV3-2), the J gene TRBJ2-1; D possibly uses TRBD1 or TRBD2 (5 bases each). Germline assignment: CDR1 LGHDT and CDR2 YNNKEL (reference sequence). The V gene lost 9 bases and the J gene lost 5 bases, with 23 bases spanning the gap. The CDR3 has 16 amino acids. The CDR3, as DNA: TGTGCCAGAGATCTGGGGGTAGCCAGGAGGCACAATGAGCAGTTCTTC. Its protein product is CARDLGVARRHNEQFF.

This chain joins TRBV19 and TRBJ2-7, with D tentatively TRBD1 (5 bases). The V gene lost 5 bases and the J gene lost 0 bases, with 17 bases spanning the gap. Germline CDR1 LNHDA, CDR2 SQIVND (reference sequence). The CDR3 contains 16 residues. The CDR3, as DNA: TGTGCCAGTAGTCTAAACCAGGGAAAAAGCTCCTACGAGCAGTACTTC. The encoded protein is CASSLNQGKSSYEQYF.

The chain is built from TRBV6-2 or TRBV6-3 and TRBJ2-4, with D perhaps matching TRBD2 (7 bases). V was pared by 5 bases and J by 0 bases, with 17 bases between. The germline CDR1 and CDR2 sequences are MNHEY and SVGEGT. The CDR3 is 17 amino acids. The CDR3 sequence is CASSRPGGPLAKNIQYF. The CDR3 DNA reads as TGTGCCAGCAGTCGCCCGGGGGGCCCGCTAGCCAAAAACATTCAGTACTTC.

This clone has just a few counts. The V and J genes are TRBV2 and TRBJ2-2; 10 bases map to TRBD2. CDR3 length: 14 amino acids. The trim removed 4 bases at V and 9 bases at J, leaving 5 bases unmatched. Germline V gene lookup returns CDR1 SNHLY and CDR2 FYNNEI. DNA for the CDR3: TGTGCCAGCAGTGCCGGGACTAGCGTCAGGGAGCTGTTTTTT. It specifies CASSAGTSVRELFF. The full variable domain, with the rest looked up from reference TRBV2 and TRBJ2-2, is EPEVTQTPSHQVTQMGQEVILRCVPISNHLYFYWYRQILGQKVEFLVSFYNNEISEKSEIFDDQFSVERPDGSNFTLKIRSTKLEDSAMYFCASSAGTSVRELFFGEGSRLTVL.